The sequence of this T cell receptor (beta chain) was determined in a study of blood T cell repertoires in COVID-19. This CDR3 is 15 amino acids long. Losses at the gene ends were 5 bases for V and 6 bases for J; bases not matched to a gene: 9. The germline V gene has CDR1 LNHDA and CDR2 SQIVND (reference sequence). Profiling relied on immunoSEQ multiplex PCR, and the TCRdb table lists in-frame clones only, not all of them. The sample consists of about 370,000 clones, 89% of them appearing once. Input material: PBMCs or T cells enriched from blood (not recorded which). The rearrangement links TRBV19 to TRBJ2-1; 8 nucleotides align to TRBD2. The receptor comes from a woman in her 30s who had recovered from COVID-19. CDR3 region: CASSGGAGEANEQFF. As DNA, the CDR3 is TGTGCCAGTAGTGGAGGAGCGGGGGAGGCCAATGAGCAGTTCTTC.